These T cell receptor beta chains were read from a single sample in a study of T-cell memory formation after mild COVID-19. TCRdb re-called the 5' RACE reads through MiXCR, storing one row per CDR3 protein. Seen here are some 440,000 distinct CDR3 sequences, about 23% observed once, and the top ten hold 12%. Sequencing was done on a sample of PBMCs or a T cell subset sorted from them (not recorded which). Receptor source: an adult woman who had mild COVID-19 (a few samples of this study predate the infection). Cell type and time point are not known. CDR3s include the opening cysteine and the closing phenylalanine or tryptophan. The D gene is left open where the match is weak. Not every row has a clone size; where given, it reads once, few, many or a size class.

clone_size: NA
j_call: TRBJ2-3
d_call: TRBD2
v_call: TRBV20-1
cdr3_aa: CSARGGGYTDTQYF
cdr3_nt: TGCAGTGCTAGGGGCGGGGGATACACAGATACGCAGTATTTT

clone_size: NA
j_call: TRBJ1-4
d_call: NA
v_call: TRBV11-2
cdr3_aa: CASSLEGPGSGGYEKLFF
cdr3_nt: TGTGCCAGCAGCTTAGAAGGTCCAGGATCCGGAGGGTACGAAAAACTGTTTTTT

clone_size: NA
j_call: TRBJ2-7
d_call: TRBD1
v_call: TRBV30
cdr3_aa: CAWSVGQGASEQYF
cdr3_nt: TGTGCCTGGAGTGTGGGCCAGGGGGCAAGCGAGCAGTACTTC

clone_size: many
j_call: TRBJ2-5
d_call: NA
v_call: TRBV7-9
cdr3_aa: CASSLRAAFQETQYF
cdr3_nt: TGTGCCAGCAGCTTAAGAGCGGCCTTTCAAGAGACCCAGTACTTC

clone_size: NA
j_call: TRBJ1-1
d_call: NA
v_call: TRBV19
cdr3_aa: CASTLTTGHVEAFF
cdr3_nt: TGTGCCAGTACCTTGACGACAGGCCATGTCGAAGCTTTCTTT

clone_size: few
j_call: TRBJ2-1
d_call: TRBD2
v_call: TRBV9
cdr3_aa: CASSPRRGLKRELDNEQFF
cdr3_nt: TGTGCCAGCAGCCCACGACGAGGGTTGAAGCGGGAGCTGGACAATGAGCAGTTCTTC

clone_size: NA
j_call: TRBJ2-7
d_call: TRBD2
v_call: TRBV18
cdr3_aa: CASSSSGGYEQYF
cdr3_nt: TGTGCCAGCTCATCTAGCGGGGGATACGAGCAGTACTTC

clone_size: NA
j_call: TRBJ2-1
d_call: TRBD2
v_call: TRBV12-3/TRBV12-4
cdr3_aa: CASSGLALGNEQFF
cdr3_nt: TGTGCCAGTTCGGGACTAGCCTTGGGCAATGAGCAGTTCTTC

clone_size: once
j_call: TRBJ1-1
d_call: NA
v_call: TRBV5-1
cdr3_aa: CASSLDGRANTEAFF
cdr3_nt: TGCGCCAGCAGCTTGGATGGCAGGGCAAACACTGAAGCTTTCTTT

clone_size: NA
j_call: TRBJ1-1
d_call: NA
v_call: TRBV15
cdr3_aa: CATSRPVTEAFF
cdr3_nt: TGTGCCACCAGCCGTCCGGTCACTGAAGCTTTCTTT

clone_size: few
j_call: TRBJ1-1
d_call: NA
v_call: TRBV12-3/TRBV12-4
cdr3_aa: CASSFYTLRSDNTEAFF
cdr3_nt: TGTGCCAGCAGTTTCTACACCCTTAGGTCCGACAACACTGAAGCTTTCTTT

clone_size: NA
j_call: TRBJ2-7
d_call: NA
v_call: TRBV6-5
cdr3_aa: CASSYREEQYF
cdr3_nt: TGTGCCAGCAGTTACAGGGAGGAGCAGTACTTC

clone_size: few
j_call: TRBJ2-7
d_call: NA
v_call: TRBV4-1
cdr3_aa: CASSHGARGWYEQYF
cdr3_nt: TGCGCCAGCAGCCATGGGGCCCGGGGTTGGTACGAGCAGTACTTC

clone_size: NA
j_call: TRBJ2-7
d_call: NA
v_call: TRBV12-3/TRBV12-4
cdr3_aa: CASSLTHIYEQYF
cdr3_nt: TGTGCCAGCAGTTTGACACATATATACGAGCAGTACTTC

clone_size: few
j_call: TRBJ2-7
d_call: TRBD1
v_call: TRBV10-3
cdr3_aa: CAISSGTGYYEQYF
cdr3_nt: TGTGCCATCAGCTCCGGGACAGGGTACTACGAGCAGTACTTC

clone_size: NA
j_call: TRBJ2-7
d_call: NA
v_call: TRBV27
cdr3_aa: CASSLKGQVPYEQYF
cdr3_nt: TGTGCCAGCAGTTTAAAGGGGCAGGTACCCTACGAGCAGTACTTC

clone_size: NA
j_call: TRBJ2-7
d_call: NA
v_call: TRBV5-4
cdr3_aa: CASSLAPDSEQYF
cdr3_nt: TGTGCCAGCAGCTTGGCCCCGGATAGCGAGCAGTACTTC

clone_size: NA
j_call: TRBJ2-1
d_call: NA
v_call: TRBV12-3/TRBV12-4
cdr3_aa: CASSPSWNVVDEQFF
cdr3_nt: TGTGCCAGCAGTCCCTCCTGGAACGTGGTTGATGAGCAGTTCTTC

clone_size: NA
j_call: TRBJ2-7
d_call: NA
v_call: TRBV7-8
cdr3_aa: CASSLGGGGEQYF
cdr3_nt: TGTGCCAGCAGCTTAGGAGGAGGTGGCGAGCAGTACTTC

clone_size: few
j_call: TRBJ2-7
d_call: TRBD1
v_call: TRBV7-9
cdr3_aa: CASTPGTDPYEQYF
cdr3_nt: TGTGCCAGCACCCCCGGGACAGACCCCTACGAGCAGTACTTC

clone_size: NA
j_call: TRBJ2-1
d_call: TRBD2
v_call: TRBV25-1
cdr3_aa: CASSGSSGVLYNEQFF
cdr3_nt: TGTGCCAGCAGTGGGTCTAGCGGGGTACTTTACAATGAGCAGTTCTTC

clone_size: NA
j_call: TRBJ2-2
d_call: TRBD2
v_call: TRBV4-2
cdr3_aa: CASSQSLAGPNTGELFF
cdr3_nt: TGTGCCAGCAGCCAGTCCTTAGCGGGGCCCAACACCGGGGAGCTGTTTTTT

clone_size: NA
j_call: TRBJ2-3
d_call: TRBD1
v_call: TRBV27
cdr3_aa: CASRLRGQGTTDTQYF
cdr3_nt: TGTGCCAGCAGACTTCGTGGACAGGGTACCACAGATACGCAGTATTTT

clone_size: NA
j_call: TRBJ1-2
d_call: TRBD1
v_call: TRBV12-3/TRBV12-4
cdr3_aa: CASSLGRGHYGYTF
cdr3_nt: TGTGCCAGCAGTTTAGGCAGGGGGCATTATGGCTACACCTTC

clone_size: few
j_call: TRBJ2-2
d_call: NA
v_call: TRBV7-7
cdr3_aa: CASSSSDRSYTGELFF
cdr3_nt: TGTGCCAGCAGCTCATCCGACAGGAGCTACACCGGGGAGCTGTTTTTT

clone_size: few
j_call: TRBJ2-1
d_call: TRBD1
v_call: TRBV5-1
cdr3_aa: CASSPGTEAYNEQFF
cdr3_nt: TGCGCCAGCAGCCCAGGGACAGAAGCTTACAATGAGCAGTTCTTC

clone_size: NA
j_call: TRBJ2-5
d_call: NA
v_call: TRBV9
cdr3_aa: CASSPGPEETQYF
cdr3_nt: TGTGCCAGCAGCCCCGGACCTGAAGAGACCCAGTACTTC

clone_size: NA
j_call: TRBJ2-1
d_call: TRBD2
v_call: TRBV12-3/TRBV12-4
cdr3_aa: CASSRDSGGYNEQFF
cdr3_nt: TGTGCCAGCAGCCGGGATAGCGGGGGATACAATGAGCAGTTCTTC

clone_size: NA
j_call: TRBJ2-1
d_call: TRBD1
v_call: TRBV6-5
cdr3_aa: CASSASGTGYNEQFF
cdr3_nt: TGTGCCAGCAGTGCCTCCGGGACAGGGTACAATGAGCAGTTCTTC

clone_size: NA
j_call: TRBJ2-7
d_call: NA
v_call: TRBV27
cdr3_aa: CASSVGQVEQYF
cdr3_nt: TGTGCCAGCAGCGTCGGACAAGTCGAGCAGTACTTC

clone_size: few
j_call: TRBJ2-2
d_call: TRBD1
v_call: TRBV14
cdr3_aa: CASSQGQAGGIGGELFF
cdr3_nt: TGTGCCAGCAGCCAAGGTCAGGCAGGGGGCATCGGCGGGGAGCTGTTTTTT

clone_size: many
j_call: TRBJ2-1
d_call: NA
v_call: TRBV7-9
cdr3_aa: CASSLSVEQFF
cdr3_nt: TGTGCCAGCAGCTTATCGGTTGAGCAGTTCTTC

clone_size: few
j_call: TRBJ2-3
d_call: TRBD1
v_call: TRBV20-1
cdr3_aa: CSADRGYTQYF
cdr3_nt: TGCAGTGCTGACAGGGGATATACGCAGTATTTT

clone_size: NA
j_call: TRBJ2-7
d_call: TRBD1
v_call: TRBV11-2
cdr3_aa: CASTRDRANEQYF
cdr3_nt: TGTGCCAGCACCCGGGACAGGGCCAACGAGCAGTACTTC

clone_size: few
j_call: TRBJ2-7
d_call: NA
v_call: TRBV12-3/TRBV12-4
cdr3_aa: CASSPGRVAGGWNEQYF
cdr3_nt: TGTGCCAGCAGTCCCGGCCGGGTTGCGGGTGGGTGGAACGAGCAGTACTTC

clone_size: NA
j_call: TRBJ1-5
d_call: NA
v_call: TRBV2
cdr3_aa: CASSNGYSNQPQHF
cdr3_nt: TGTGCCAGCAGTAACGGTTATAGCAATCAGCCCCAGCATTTT

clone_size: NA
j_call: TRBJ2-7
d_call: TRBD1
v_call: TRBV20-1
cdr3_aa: CSARDRGGQSRYEQYF
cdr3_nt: TGCAGTGCTAGAGATCGTGGGGGACAGTCCCGCTACGAGCAGTACTTC

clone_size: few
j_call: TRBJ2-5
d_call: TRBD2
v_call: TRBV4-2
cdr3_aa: CASSQDGRGRAGETQYF
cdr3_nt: TGTGCCAGCAGCCAAGATGGGCGCGGGAGGGCCGGGGAGACCCAGTACTTC

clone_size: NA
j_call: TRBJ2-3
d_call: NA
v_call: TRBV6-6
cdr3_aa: CASSYSWSGTDTQYF
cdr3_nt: TGTGCCAGCAGTTACTCGTGGTCGGGCACAGATACGCAGTATTTT

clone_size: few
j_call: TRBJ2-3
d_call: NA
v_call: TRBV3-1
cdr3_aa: CASSQDEYPTRTDTQYF
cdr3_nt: TGTGCCAGCAGCCAAGACGAGTATCCGACCCGCACAGATACGCAGTATTTT

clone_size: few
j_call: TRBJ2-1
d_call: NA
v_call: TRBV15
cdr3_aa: CATSSNWGDLANYNEQFF
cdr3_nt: TGTGCCACCAGCAGTAACTGGGGGGACCTGGCAAACTACAATGAGCAGTTCTTC

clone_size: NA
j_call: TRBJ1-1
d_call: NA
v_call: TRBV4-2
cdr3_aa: CASSLATKNTEAFF
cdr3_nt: TGTGCCAGCAGCCTTGCCACAAAGAACACTGAAGCTTTCTTT

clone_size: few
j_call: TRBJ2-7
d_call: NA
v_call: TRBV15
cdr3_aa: CATSARTTPNNEQYF
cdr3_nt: TGTGCCACCAGCGCCCGGACCACCCCTAACAACGAGCAGTACTTC

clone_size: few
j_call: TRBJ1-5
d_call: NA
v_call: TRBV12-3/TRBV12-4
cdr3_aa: CASTLQGRNQPQHF
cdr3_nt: TGTGCCAGCACCCTACAGGGTCGCAATCAGCCCCAGCATTTT

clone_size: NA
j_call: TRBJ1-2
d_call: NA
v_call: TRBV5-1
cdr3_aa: CASSLVSRDISGYTF
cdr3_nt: TGCGCCAGCAGCTTGGTTTCCCGGGACATAAGTGGCTACACCTTC

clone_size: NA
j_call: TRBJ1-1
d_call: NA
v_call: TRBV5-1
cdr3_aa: CASSLTGTRANTEAFF
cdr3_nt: TGCGCCAGCAGCTTGACCGGGACAAGAGCGAACACTGAAGCTTTCTTT

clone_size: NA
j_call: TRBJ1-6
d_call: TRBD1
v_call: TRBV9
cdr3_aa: CASSPRDRNSPLHF
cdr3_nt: TGTGCCAGCAGCCCCCGGGACAGGAATTCACCCCTCCACTTT

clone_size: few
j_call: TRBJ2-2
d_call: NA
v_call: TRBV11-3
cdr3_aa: CASRAGNSNTGELFF
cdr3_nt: TGTGCCAGCCGTGCGGGGAACTCGAACACCGGGGAGCTGTTTTTT

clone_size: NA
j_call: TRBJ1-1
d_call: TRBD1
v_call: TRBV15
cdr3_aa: CATSRGSGGITEAFF
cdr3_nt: TGTGCCACCAGCAGAGGATCAGGGGGGATCACTGAAGCTTTCTTT

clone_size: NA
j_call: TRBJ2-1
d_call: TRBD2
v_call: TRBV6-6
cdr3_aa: CASSYSLAGGVNEQFF
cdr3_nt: TGTGCCAGCAGTTATTCACTAGCGGGGGGGGTCAATGAGCAGTTCTTC